These 10 T cell receptor beta chains share one sample of origin, sequenced in a study of persistence of HIV-infected CD4 T cells. For these TCRs, the target antigens are not known. Sequencing used immunoSEQ version 4 in survey mode. This table comes from immunoSEQ multiplex PCR, and its TCRdb copy is limited to in-frame clones, with some not included. This table holds 30,000 to 45,000 clones, approximately 88% found once. This nonspecific control used anti-CD3/anti-CD28 bead stimulation of CD4+ T cells. CD4+ T cells upregulating both CD40 ligand and CD69 were sorted as responding cells. The sequencing used CD4+ T cells sorted from PBMCs after approximately 19-hour stimulation, collected from a patient who received antiretroviral therapy. The receptors come from an adult man with HIV who was CMV-seropositive.

The V and J genes are TRBV20-1 and TRBJ1-4, with unresolved D. Trimming stripped 3 bases from V and 3 bases from J, with 8 bases between. There are 13 residues in the CDR3. The germline gives CDR1 DFQATT, CDR2 SNEGSKA (reference sequence). The CDR3 loop is CSASRVSNEKLFF. As DNA, the CDR3 is TGCAGTGCTAGTAGGGTATCTAATGAAAAACTGTTTTTT.

The J gene is TRBJ2-5, the V gene TRBV15; no clear D gene. The CDR3 contains 14 residues. Trimming shortened V by 3 bases and J by 3 bases, and 11 bases separated the two germline ends. Germline CDR1 reads LNHNV; CDR2 reads YYDKDF (reference sequence). CDR3 sequence: CATSSRALEETQYF. The CDR3 nucleotides are TGTGCCACCAGCAGCCGGGCTTTAGAAGAGACCCAGTACTTC.

This chain links TRBV7-3 with TRBJ2-7; the D gene is possibly TRBD1 (5 bases). This CDR3 spans 14 amino acids. V lost 5 bases and J 0 bases, leaving 11 bases between the germline ends. In germline, CDR1 is SGHTA, CDR2 FQGTGA. CDR3 in amino acids: CASSPSQDSYEQYF. The CDR3 DNA reads TGTGCCAGCAGCCCCTCACAGGACTCCTACGAGCAGTACTTC.

The gene calls are TRBV30 and TRBJ2-3, with TRBD1 identical over 8 bases. V gave up 5 bases and J gave up 3 bases; unmatched junction bases: 7. The germline gives CDR1 GTSNPN, CDR2 SVGIG (reference sequence). CDR3 length: 14 amino acids. The CDR3 DNA is TGTGCCTGGGGGACAGGACTTATAACAGATACGCAGTATTTT. As protein: CAWGTGLITDTQYF.

The chain joins TRBV5-5 to TRBJ2-7; tentative D call: TRBD1 (6 bases). V lost 5 bases, J lost 2 bases, and 14 bases lay in between. CDR1 and CDR2 (germline): SGHKS, YYEKEE (reference sequence). CDR3 length: 14 residues. For the CDR3, the DNA is TGTGCCAGCAGACTGGGACATCGTACCTACGAGCAGTACTTC. Protein product: CASRLGHRTYEQYF.

The chain employs TRBV10-2 and TRBJ2-1; 9 bases map to TRBD2. Germline CDR1 is WSHSY and CDR2 is SAAADI. The CDR3 covers 16 residues. J lost 9 bases, V lost 6 bases, and 15 bases had no gene match. The DNA for the CDR3 is TGCGCCAGCAGCGCCGGGACTAGCCGAAGGAGGGTTGAGCAGTTCTTC. This codes for CASSAGTSRRRVEQFF.

V and J are TRBV6-1 and TRBJ1-5; no clear D gene. The CDR3 runs to 14 residues. Per germline, CDR1 MNHNS and CDR2 SASEGT. V was pared by 2 bases and J by 6 bases, with 11 bases between. The CDR3 bases are TGTGCCAGCAGTGAACAAGGAGTGTTTCAGCCCCAGCATTTT. Protein sequence: CASSEQGVFQPQHF.

In its sample, this clone ranks as medium-sized. This chain connects TRBV25-1 to TRBJ1-1; D not resolved. The V end lost 1 base, the J end lost 8 bases, and 17 bases lay between the germline ends. CDR1 and CDR2 from the germline V gene are MGHDK and SYGVNS. The length of the CDR3 is 15 residues. CDR3 amino acids: CASSESRQAMGEAFF. The CDR3 region has the DNA TGTGCCAGCAGTGAATCGAGGCAGGCTATGGGCGAAGCTTTCTTT.

J is TRBJ1-5 and V is TRBV20-1; no firm D call. This CDR3 is 14 amino acids long. CDR1 is DFQATT and CDR2 is SNEGSKA in the germline V gene (reference sequence). Trimming removed 3 bases at V and 7 bases at J, with 16 bases between. For the CDR3, the DNA is TGCAGTGCTAGTCGAGGTTTGGTCGAACAGCCCCAGCATTTT. Encoded protein: CSASRGLVEQPQHF.

This clone has only a few counts. The J gene is TRBJ1-6, the V gene TRBV6-2 or TRBV6-3, with D tentatively TRBD1 (5 bases). Trimming shortened V by 1 base and J by 7 bases, and 8 bases separated the two germline ends. CDR1 and CDR2 from the germline V gene are MNHEY and SVGEGT. CDR3 length: 14 amino acids. In nucleotides, the CDR3 is TGTGCCAGCAGTTACTTAGGGGAAAATTCACCCCTCCACTTT. As protein: CASSYLGENSPLHF.